Presented here are 16 T cell receptor beta chains from one specimen sequenced in a study of vaccination effects on CD4 cells after COVID-19. Antigen-specific CD4+ T cells were expanded with viral peptide pools in the ViraFEST assay before sequencing. CD4+ T cell isolation took place after 10 days of culture. Confirmation by PCR established that the person had SARS-CoV-2 infection between March and December 2020. What these receptors recognize is not known. The table came from immunoSEQ multiplex PCR; TCRdb's copy has only in-frame clones and leaves some out. The table shows around 46,000 clones, with about three quarters occurring only once. Sample: CD4+ T cells from PBMCs cultured with a peptide pool, taken before COVID-19 vaccination. Receptors originate from a human donor who had a prior SARS-CoV-2 infection.

V is TRBV24-1 and J is TRBJ2-5, with D uncertain. CDR3 length equals 13 residues. The germline V gene encodes CDR1 KGHDR and CDR2 SFDVKD. V lost 0 bases and J 4 bases, leaving 5 bases between the germline ends. The CDR3 reads CATSDLGGETQYF. For the CDR3, the DNA is TGTGCCACCAGTGATTTGGGCGGAGAGACCCAGTACTTC.

The chain uses TRBV5-1 and TRBJ2-1, with TRBD1 as a possible D gene (5 bases). This CDR3 spans 13 amino acids. The germline gives CDR1 SGHRS, CDR2 YFSETQ. V lost 5 bases, J lost 8 bases, and 14 bases lay in between. The DNA for the CDR3 is TGCGCCAGCAGAGATCAGGGTCAAGATGAGCAGTTCTTC. Protein sequence: CASRDQGQDEQFF.

The chain uses TRBV5-4 and TRBJ2-7; 8 bases match TRBD2. Germline CDR1 SGHNT, CDR2 YYREEE (reference sequence). The CDR3 sequence is 13 residues long. V gave up 0 bases and J gave up 7 bases; unmatched junction bases: 3. The chain's CDR3 is CASSLDPGGEQYF. CDR3 bases: TGTGCCAGCAGCTTGGATCCGGGGGGGGAGCAGTACTTC.

The chain's CDR3 is CASSVQGRSSYNEQFF. The DNA of the CDR3 is TGTGCCAGCAGTGTGCAGGGGCGAAGCTCCTACAATGAGCAGTTCTTC. The rearrangement links TRBV2 to TRBJ2-1, with D possibly being TRBD1 (6 bases). Trimming stripped 4 bases from V and 0 bases from J, with 13 bases between. The germline V gene has CDR1 SNHLY and CDR2 FYNNEI. The CDR3 extends over 16 amino acids.

The V call is TRBV6-5, the J call TRBJ1-1; 8 bases fit TRBD1. The trim removed 6 bases at V and 5 bases at J, leaving 8 bases unmatched. CDR1 and CDR2 (germline): MNHEY, SVGAGI. There are 14 residues in the CDR3. This CDR3 reads CASRAWTGRTEAFF. CDR3 bases: TGTGCCAGCAGGGCCTGGACAGGGCGGACTGAAGCTTTCTTT.

This chain uses TRBV15 with TRBJ2-1; D perhaps matches TRBD2 (6 bases). V lost 2 bases, J lost 4 bases, and 15 bases lay in between. From germline, CDR1 is LNHNV and CDR2 YYDKDF (reference sequence). CDR3 length: 16 amino acids. The CDR3 bases are TGTGCCACCAGCAGACAAGGACTAACAATTTACAATGAGCAGTTCTTC. Amino acids: CATSRQGLTIYNEQFF. The full variable domain, with the rest looked up from reference TRBV15 and TRBJ2-1, is DAMVIQNPRYQVTQFGKPVTLSCSQTLNHNVMYWYQQKSSQAPKLLFHYYDKDFNNEADTPDNFQSRRPNTSFCFLDIRSPGLGDTAMYLCATSRQGLTIYNEQFFGPGTRLTVL.

The V call is TRBV3-1 (or the pseudogene TRBV3-2), the J call TRBJ1-2; 8 bases fit TRBD1. The CDR3 is made up of 13 amino acids. V shed 0 bases and J 6 bases; nucleotides not matched to a gene: 0. Germline loops: CDR1 LGHDT, CDR2 YNNKEL (reference sequence). CDR3 residues: CASSQEDRDGYTF. CDR3 bases: TGTGCCAGCAGCCAAGAGGACAGGGATGGCTACACCTTC.

This clone was seen only a few times. This chain uses TRBV5-4 with TRBJ2-3, with 13 bases fitting TRBD2. Germline V gives CDR1 SGHNT, CDR2 YYREEE (reference sequence). The CDR3 is made up of 16 amino acids. The J segment lost 1 base and the V segment lost 4 bases, leaving 3 bases of the junction unmatched. CDR3 protein: CASSTGLAGGTDTQYF. In nucleotides, the CDR3 is TGTGCCAGCAGCACCGGACTAGCGGGGGGCACAGATACGCAGTATTTT.

This chain links TRBV11-3 with TRBJ2-2; the match to TRBD1 covers 10 bases. The germline V gene encodes CDR1 SGHNT and CDR2 YENEEA. This CDR3 has 16 amino acids. The J segment lost 7 bases and the V segment lost 5 bases, leaving 10 bases of the junction unmatched. The CDR3 is CASSPRQGADGGELFF. CDR3 bases: TGTGCCAGCAGCCCCAGACAGGGGGCGGACGGCGGGGAGCTGTTTTTT.

The chain recombines TRBV5-6 with TRBJ2-6; D might be TRBD1 (6 bases). This CDR3 spans 15 amino acids. The germline CDR1 and CDR2 sequences are SGHDT and YYEEEE. V gave up 4 bases and J gave up 1 base, with 9 bases separating them. CDR3 protein: CASSEGVSGANVLTF. The CDR3 DNA follows: TGTGCCAGCAGCGAGGGGGTTTCTGGGGCCAACGTCCTGACTTTC.

This chain links TRBV27 with TRBJ1-4; 7 positions match TRBD1. Germline CDR1 reads MNHEY; CDR2 reads SMNVEV (reference sequence). The V and J ends lost 5 bases and 4 bases, in that order; junction bases with no gene match: 7. The CDR3 length is 15 residues. The CDR3: CASSPRTGDNEKLFF. The CDR3 coding sequence is TGTGCCAGCAGTCCCAGGACAGGAGATAATGAAAAACTGTTTTTT.

This clone was seen once. Because it lacks the conserved phenylalanine or tryptophan at the end, this CDR3 is likely a read error. No DNA is shown, since the ends of the CDR3 on it are uncertain; the CDR3 is the one TCRdb lists. This rearrangement joins TRBV7-3 to TRBJ2-7; TRBD2, as called in the table, went unchecked against the DNA. In germline, CDR1 is SGHTA, CDR2 FQGTGA. The CDR3 length equals 13 residues, ends included. The CDR3: CASSHVPKRWDIC.

V usage is TRBV19 and J usage is TRBJ2-3; D remains unclear. In germline, CDR1 is LNHDA, CDR2 SQIVND (reference sequence). This CDR3 region has 17 residues. V gave up 1 base and J gave up 3 bases, with 17 bases separating them. As DNA, the CDR3 is TGTGCCAGTAGTATAGGGGATAGCCTTGGGGAAACAGATACGCAGTATTTT. This codes for CASSIGDSLGETDTQYF.

This clone was observed a few times. V gene TRBV7-9 combines with J gene TRBJ1-6; D is uncertain. The V end lost 2 bases, the J end lost 7 bases, and 6 bases lay between the germline ends. In germline, CDR1 is SEHNR, CDR2 FQNEAQ (reference sequence). This CDR3 region has 13 residues. The CDR3 DNA reads TGTGCCAGCAGCTTACCGTTAAATTCACCCCTCCACTTT. Translated: CASSLPLNSPLHF.

J is TRBJ1-3 and V is TRBV2; D ambiguous. V was cut by 6 bases and J by 2 bases, with 5 bases left in between. Germline V lookup: CDR1 SNHLY, CDR2 FYNNEI. There are 12 residues in the CDR3. CDR3 protein: CASRITGNTIYF. The CDR3 coding sequence is TGTGCCAGCAGAATAACTGGAAACACCATATATTTT.

The chain combines TRBV12-3 or TRBV12-4 with TRBJ1-2; D gene ambiguous. The CDR3 is 11 amino acids. The V end lost 4 bases, the J end lost 5 bases, and 5 bases lay between the germline ends. As DNA, the CDR3 is TGTGCCAGCAGTTCGAGGTATGGCTACACCTTC. The encoded protein is CASSSRYGYTF.